This TCR beta chain was profiled in a study of OX40 agonist ivuxolimab in advanced cancers. On this clone: Its antigen is not known.

Libraries were prepared by immunoSEQ multiplex PCR; TCRdb keeps only in-frame clonotypes and omits some of them. The data show about 68,000 clones, roughly 83% seen once. CDR3 size: 16 residues. Trimming took 3 bases from V and 2 from J; bases not matched to a gene: 8. Germline lookup yields CDR1 LNHDA and CDR2 SQIVND (reference sequence). Whole-study results and caveats: Circulating CD4+ and CD8+ T cells showed clonal expansion by week 6 at 0.1 to 3.0 mg/kg.

This chain uses TRBV19 with TRBJ1-1, with 8 bases aligning to TRBD1. The source of this sequence is an adult with an advanced solid tumor such as melanoma, head and neck, liver or kidney cancer. The sample was CD4+ or CD8+ T cells sorted from blood, taken in a trial of the OX40 agonist ivuxolimab. The CDR3 spells CASSIPRQGRNTEAFF. The CDR3 bases are TGTGCCAGTAGTATCCCCAGACAGGGGAGAAACACTGAAGCTTTCTTT.